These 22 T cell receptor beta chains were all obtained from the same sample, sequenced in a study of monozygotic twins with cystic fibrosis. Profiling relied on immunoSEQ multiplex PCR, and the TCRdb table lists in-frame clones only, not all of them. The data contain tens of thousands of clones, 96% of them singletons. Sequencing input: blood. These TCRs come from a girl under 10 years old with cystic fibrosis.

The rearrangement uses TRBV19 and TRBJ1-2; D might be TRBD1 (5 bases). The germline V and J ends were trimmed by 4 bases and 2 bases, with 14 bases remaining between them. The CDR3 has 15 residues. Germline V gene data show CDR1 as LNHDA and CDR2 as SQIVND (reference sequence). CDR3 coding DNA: TGTGCCAGTAGTACCCTCCCGGGGCTAAACTATGGCTACACCTTC. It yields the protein CASSTLPGLNYGYTF.

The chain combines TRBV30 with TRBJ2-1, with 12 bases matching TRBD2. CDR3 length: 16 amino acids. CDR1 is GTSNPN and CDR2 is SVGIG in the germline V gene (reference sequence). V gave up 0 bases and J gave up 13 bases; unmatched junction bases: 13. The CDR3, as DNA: TGTGCCTGGAGTGTACTGAAGGCTAGCGGGAGGGGGAAACAGTTCTTC. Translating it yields CAWSVLKASGRGKQFF. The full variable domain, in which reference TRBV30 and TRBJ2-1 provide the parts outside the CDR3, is SQTIHQWPATLVQPVGSPLSLECTVEGTSNPNLYWYRQAAGRGLQLLFYSVGIGQISSEVPQNLSASRPQDRQFILSSKKLLLSDSGFYLCAWSVLKASGRGKQFFGPGTRLTVL.

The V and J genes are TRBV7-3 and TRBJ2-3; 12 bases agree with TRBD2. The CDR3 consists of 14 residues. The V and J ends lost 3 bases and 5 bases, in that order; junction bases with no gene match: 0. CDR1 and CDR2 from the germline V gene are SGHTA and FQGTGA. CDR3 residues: CASSLGLAGDTQYF. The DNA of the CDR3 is TGTGCCAGCAGCTTGGGACTAGCGGGAGATACGCAGTATTTT.

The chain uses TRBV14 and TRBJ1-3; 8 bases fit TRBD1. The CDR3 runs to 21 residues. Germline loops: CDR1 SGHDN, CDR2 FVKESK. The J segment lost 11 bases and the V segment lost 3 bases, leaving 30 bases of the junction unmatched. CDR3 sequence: CASSHSREGTGTGVGNFPIYF. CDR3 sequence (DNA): TGTGCCAGCAGCCACTCAAGGGAGGGAACCGGGACAGGAGTTGGAAATTTCCCCATATATTTT.

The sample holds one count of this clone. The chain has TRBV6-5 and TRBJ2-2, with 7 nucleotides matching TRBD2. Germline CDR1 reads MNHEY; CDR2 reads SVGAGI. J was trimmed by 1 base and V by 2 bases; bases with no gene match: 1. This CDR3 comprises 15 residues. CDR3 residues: CASSYQRENTGELFF. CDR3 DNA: TGTGCCAGCAGTTACCAGCGGGAGAACACCGGGGAGCTGTTTTTT.

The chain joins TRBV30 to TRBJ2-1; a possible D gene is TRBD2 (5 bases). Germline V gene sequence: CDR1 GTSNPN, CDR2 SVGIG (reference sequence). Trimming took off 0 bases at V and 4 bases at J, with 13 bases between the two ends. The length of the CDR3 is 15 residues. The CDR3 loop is CAWSVLETHYNEQFF. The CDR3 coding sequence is TGTGCCTGGAGTGTACTAGAGACACATTACAATGAGCAGTTCTTC.

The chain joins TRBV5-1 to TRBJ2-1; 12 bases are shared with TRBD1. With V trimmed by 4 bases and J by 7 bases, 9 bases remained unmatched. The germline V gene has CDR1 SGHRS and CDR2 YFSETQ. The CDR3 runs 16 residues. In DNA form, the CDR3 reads TGCGCCAGCAGCACAACCCGGGACAGGGGGCTTAATGAGCAGTTCTTC. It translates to CASSTTRDRGLNEQFF.

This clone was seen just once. The CDR3, as DNA: TGCGCCAGCAGCTTCGGGACTAGGAGGGGTAATGAGCAGTTCTTC. It yields the protein CASSFGTRRGNEQFF. This sequence joins TRBV5-1 and TRBJ2-1; TRBD2 matches 8 bases. This CDR3 has 15 residues. Trimming cost V 2 bases and J 7 bases; bases outside gene matches: 8. Germline CDR1 reads SGHRS; CDR2 reads YFSETQ.

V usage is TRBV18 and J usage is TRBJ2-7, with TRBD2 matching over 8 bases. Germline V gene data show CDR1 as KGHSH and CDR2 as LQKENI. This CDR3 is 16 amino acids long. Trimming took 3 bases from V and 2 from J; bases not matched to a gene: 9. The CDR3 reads CASSPNGGGRTYEQYF. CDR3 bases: TGTGCCAGCTCACCTAACGGGGGGGGACGAACCTACGAGCAGTACTTC. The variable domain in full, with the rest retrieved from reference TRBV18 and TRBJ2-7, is NAGVMQNPRHLVRRRGQEARLRCSPMKGHSHVYWYRQLPEEGLKFMVYLQKENIIDESGMPKERFSAEFPKEGPSILRIQQVVRGDSAAYFCASSPNGGGRTYEQYFGPGTRLTVT.

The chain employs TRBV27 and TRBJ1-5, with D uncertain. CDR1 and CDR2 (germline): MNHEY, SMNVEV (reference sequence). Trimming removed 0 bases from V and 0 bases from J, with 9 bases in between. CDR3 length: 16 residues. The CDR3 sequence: CASSLSIQPSNQPQHF. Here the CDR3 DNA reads TGTGCCAGCAGTTTATCGATTCAGCCTAGCAATCAGCCCCAGCATTTT.

The CDR3 protein is CASRSSHPGGEQYF. CDR3 in DNA: TGTGCCAGTAGAAGCTCACATCCTGGGGGCGAGCAGTACTTC. This rearrangement joins TRBV19 to TRBJ2-7; the D call may be TRBD1 or TRBD2 (5 bases each). Germline CDR1 reads LNHDA; CDR2 reads SQIVND (reference sequence). The ends were cut back, 6 bases at V and 6 bases at J, with 18 bases in the middle. This CDR3 spans 14 amino acids.

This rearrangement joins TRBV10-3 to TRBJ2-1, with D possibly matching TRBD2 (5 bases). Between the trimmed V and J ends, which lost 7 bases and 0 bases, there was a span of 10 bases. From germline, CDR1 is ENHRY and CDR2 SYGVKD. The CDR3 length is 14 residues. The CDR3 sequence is CAITTGSSYNEQFF. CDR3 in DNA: TGTGCCATCACAACGGGAAGCTCCTACAATGAGCAGTTCTTC.

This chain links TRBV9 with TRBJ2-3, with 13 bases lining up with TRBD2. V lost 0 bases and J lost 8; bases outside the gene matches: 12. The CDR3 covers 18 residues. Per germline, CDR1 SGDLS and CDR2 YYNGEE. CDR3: CASSVGTSGRGVEATQYF. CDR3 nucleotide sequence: TGTGCCAGCAGCGTAGGGACTAGCGGGAGAGGGGTGGAGGCTACGCAGTATTTT.

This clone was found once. CDR3 in amino acids: CASRDGRTEAFF. CDR3 nucleotides: TGTGCCAGCAGGGACGGGAGGACTGAAGCTTTCTTT. The rearrangement uses TRBV2 and TRBJ1-1; no firm D call. The CDR3 sequence is 12 residues long. Trimming pared 6 bases from V and 5 bases from J, leaving 10 bases between. Germline assignment: CDR1 SNHLY and CDR2 FYNNEI.

CDR3 sequence reads: CASSSGSLGYTQYF. CDR3 coding DNA: TGTGCCAGTAGTTCGGGCAGTTTAGGTTATACGCAGTATTTT. The chain carries TRBV19 and TRBJ2-3, with D hard to call. Trimming took 5 bases from V and 7 from J, leaving 16 bases between them. CDR3 length: 14 residues. Germline V CDR1 and CDR2: LNHDA, SQIVND (reference sequence).

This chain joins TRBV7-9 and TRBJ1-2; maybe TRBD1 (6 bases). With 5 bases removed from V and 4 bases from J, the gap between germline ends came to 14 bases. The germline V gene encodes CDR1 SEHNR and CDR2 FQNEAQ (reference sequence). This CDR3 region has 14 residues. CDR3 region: CASSKGGAGYGYTF. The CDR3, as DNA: TGTGCCAGCAGCAAGGGGGGCGCAGGCTATGGCTACACCTTC.

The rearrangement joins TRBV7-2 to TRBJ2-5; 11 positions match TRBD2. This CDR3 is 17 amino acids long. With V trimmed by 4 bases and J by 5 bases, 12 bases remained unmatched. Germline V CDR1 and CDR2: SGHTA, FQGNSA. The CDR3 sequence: CASSSLQTSGSKETQYF. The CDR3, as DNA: TGTGCCAGCAGCTCCTTACAAACTAGCGGGAGTAAGGAGACCCAGTACTTC.

CDR3 sequence (DNA): TGTGCCAGCAGCTGGGATCCTGGCGTGGATACGCAGTATTTT. It specifies CASSWDPGVDTQYF. The rearrangement links TRBV7-8 to TRBJ2-3; D not resolved. Germline V CDR1 and CDR2: SGHVS, FQNEAQ. The length of the CDR3 is 14 residues. Trimming shortened V by 4 bases and J by 6 bases, and 14 bases separated the two germline ends.

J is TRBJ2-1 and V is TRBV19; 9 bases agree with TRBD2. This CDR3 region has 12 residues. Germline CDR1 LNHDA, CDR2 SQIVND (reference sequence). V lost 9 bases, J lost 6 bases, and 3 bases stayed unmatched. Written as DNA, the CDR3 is TGTGCCAGCTCTAGCGGGGTCAATGAGCAGTTCTTC. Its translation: CASSSGVNEQFF.

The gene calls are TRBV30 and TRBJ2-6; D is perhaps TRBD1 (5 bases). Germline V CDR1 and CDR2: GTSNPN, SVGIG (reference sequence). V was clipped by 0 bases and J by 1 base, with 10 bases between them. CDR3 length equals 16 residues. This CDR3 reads CAWSVQEISGANVLTF. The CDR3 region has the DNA TGTGCCTGGAGTGTACAGGAGATTTCTGGGGCCAACGTCCTGACTTTC.

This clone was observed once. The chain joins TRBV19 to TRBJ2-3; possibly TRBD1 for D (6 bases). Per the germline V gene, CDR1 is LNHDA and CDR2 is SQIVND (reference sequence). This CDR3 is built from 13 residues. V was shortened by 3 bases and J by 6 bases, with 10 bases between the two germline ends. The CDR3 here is CASSIGRGDTQYF. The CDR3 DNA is TGTGCCAGTAGTATTGGCAGGGGCGATACGCAGTATTTT.

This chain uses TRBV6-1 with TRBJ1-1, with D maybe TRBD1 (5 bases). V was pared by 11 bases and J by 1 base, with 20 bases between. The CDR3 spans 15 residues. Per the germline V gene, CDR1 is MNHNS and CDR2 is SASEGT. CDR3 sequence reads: CAGHVGEGWNTEAFF. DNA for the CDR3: TGTGCCGGACACGTAGGGGAGGGTTGGAACACTGAAGCTTTCTTT.